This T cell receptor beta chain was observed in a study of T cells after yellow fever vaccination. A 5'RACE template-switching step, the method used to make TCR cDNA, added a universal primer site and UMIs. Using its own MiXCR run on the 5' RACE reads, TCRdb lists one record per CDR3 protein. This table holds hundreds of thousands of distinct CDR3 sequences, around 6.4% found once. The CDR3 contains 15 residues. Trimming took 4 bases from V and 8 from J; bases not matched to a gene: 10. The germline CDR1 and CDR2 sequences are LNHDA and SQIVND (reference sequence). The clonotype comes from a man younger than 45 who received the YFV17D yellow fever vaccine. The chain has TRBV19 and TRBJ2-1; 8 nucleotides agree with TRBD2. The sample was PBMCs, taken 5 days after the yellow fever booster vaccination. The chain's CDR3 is CASSSIAGYLDEQFF. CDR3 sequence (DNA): TGTGCCAGTAGTAGCATAGCGGGATACTTGGATGAGCAGTTCTTC. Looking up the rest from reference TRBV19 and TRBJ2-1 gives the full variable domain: DGGITQSPKYLFRKEGQNVTLSCEQNLNHDAMYWYRQDPGQGLRLIYYSQIVNDFQKGDIAEGYSVSREKKESFPLTVTSAQKNPTAFYLCASSSIAGYLDEQFFGPGTRLTVL.